The present TCR beta chain was sequenced within a study of T-cell memory formation after mild COVID-19. This clonotype was detected a few times. Its antigen is still unknown. The TCR alpha and TCR beta cDNA libraries, bearing sample barcodes and UMIs, were generated by 5'RACE using constant-segment primers. Using its own MiXCR run on the 5' RACE reads, TCRdb lists one record per CDR3 protein. The sample yields about 400,000 distinct CDR3 sequences, roughly a quarter seen once. Regarding the study as a whole: Some clones that responded were present in memory (sampled pre-infection), which suggests cross-reactive memory joined. Second-wave clones reaching peak frequency on day 37 lacked confirmed SARS-CoV-2 specificity.

Germline V gene data show CDR1 as GTSNPN and CDR2 as SVGIG (reference sequence). This CDR3 region has 15 residues. The trim removed 2 bases at V and 1 base at J, leaving 3 bases unmatched. The chain employs TRBV30 and TRBJ2-5; 11 nucleotides match TRBD2. The receptor was derived from an adult woman who had mild COVID-19 (a few samples of this study predate the infection). Cell type and time point are not known. The specimen was PBMCs or a T cell subset sorted from them (not recorded which). CDR3 protein: CAWSTGTSGQETQYF. Written as DNA, the CDR3 is TGTGCCTGGAGTACCGGGACTAGCGGCCAAGAGACCCAGTACTTC.